This T cell receptor beta chain was obtained from a study of blood T cell repertoires in COVID-19. Turning to the study itself: Italy, Spain and the United States were the sources of the convalescent and acute COVID-19 samples. Sample material is recorded as cDNA or gDNA derived from T cells, B-cell-depleted T cells, or PBMCs.

The junction had 8 bases not matched to a gene; V was cut back by 11 bases and J by 8 bases. The CDR3 loop spans 14 amino acids. Germline CDR1 MNHEY, CDR2 SVGAGI. Authors' analysis steps: Estimation of nucleated cell counts was performed using reference gene primer amplification. Method: immunoSEQ multiplex PCR; TCRdb's copy keeps in-frame clones and lacks some. V and J calls plus clone size are reproduced from that table; the DNA served to infer D and trimming. The sample shows around 38,000 clones, 80% to 90% of them seen only once. The TCR was taken from a human donor in a cohort sampled during active COVID-19. This chain uses TRBV6-5 with TRBJ2-1; 14 nucleotides agree with TRBD2. The sequenced sample was peripheral blood. CDR3 region: CAGRLAGGFDEQFF. CDR3 coding DNA: TGTGCCGGCCGACTAGCGGGAGGGTTCGATGAGCAGTTCTTC.